This entry lists 17 T cell receptor beta chains sequenced from one sample in a study of immune reconstitution after stem cell transplant in scleroderma. TCRdb recomputed calls from the RT-PCR reads with MiXCR, one row per CDR3 protein. This sample yields 2,600 or so distinct CDR3 sequences, of which roughly a tenth are seen a single time; approximately 15% belongs to the top ten. The sample was collected before or after autologous hematopoietic stem cell transplantation (not recorded which). The origin of the receptors is a female donor with systemic sclerosis.

This clonotype is judged medium-sized. The chain joins TRBV5-1 to TRBJ1-2, with TRBD1 matching over 7 bases. Unmatched junction bases numbered 8, after V lost 1 base and J lost 5 bases. Germline V gene sequence: CDR1 SGHRS, CDR2 YFSETQ. The CDR3 has 15 amino acids. CDR3 region: CASSLTGGTVYGYTF. In DNA, the CDR3 is TGCGCCAGCAGCTTGACCGGAGGGACAGTATATGGCTACACCTTC.

This clonotype has just a few counts. V is TRBV30 and J is TRBJ1-1; D remains unclear. V gave up 2 bases and J gave up 1 base, with 11 bases separating them. There are 14 residues in the CDR3. Germline V gene lookup returns CDR1 GTSNPN and CDR2 SVGIG (reference sequence). CDR3 nucleotides: TGTGCCTGGAGTCTCTGGGTGGAGAACACTGAAGCTTTCTTT. Protein product: CAWSLWVENTEAFF.

In its sample, this clonotype ranks as medium-sized. This chain connects TRBV5-1 to TRBJ2-3, with D uncertain. This CDR3 has 16 amino acids. Germline loops: CDR1 SGHRS, CDR2 YFSETQ. The V gene lost 4 bases and the J gene lost 1 base, with 16 bases spanning the gap. This CDR3 reads CASSADTPLGTDTQYF. Here the CDR3 DNA reads TGCGCCAGCAGCGCCGACACCCCACTCGGCACAGATACGCAGTATTTT.

Within the sample, this clonotype is medium-sized. The chain carries TRBV5-1 and TRBJ2-5; maybe TRBD1 (6 bases). The CDR3 consists of 14 residues. Germline V gene data show CDR1 as SGHRS and CDR2 as YFSETQ. Deletions cut 7 bases from V and 4 bases from J, with 17 bases between. CDR3 coding DNA: TGCGCCAGCCATCAAGGGACAAAAGGAGAGACCCAGTACTTC. As protein: CASHQGTKGETQYF. Together with reference TRBV5-1 and TRBJ2-5, the CDR3 gives the full variable domain: KAGVTQTPRYLIKTRGQQVTLSCSPISGHRSVSWYQQTPGQGLQFLFEYFSETQRNKGNFPGRFSGRQFSNSRSEMNVSTLELGDSALYLCASHQGTKGETQYFGPGTRLLVL.

Within the sample, this clonotype is medium-sized (0.01 to 0.1%). The V call is TRBV5-1, the J call TRBJ2-1; tentatively, D is TRBD1 (6 bases). Germline V CDR1 and CDR2: SGHRS, YFSETQ. The CDR3 runs 14 residues. V was trimmed by 4 bases and J by 8 bases, leaving 16 bases between them. The CDR3 sequence is CASSPRTVFDEQFF. The DNA of the CDR3 is TGCGCCAGCAGCCCACGGACAGTTTTCGATGAGCAGTTCTTC. The complete variable domain, with remaining parts taken from reference TRBV5-1 and TRBJ2-1, reads KAGVTQTPRYLIKTRGQQVTLSCSPISGHRSVSWYQQTPGQGLQFLFEYFSETQRNKGNFPGRFSGRQFSNSRSEMNVSTLELGDSALYLCASSPRTVFDEQFFGPGTRLTVL.

Sample share makes this clonotype medium-sized. This sequence joins TRBV5-1 and TRBJ2-3; D remains ambiguous. CDR3 length: 14 amino acids. Germline CDR1 and CDR2: SGHRS and YFSETQ. V was pared by 0 bases and J by 1 base, with 6 bases between. This chain's CDR3 is CASSLGRGTDTQYF. CDR3 in DNA: TGCGCCAGCAGCTTGGGACGGGGCACAGATACGCAGTATTTT.

Sample share makes this clonotype large. The gene calls are TRBV20-1 and TRBJ2-1, with 13 positions matching TRBD2. Germline-derived CDR1 and CDR2 are DFQATT and SNEGSKA (reference sequence). This CDR3 is 17 amino acids long. V gave up 3 bases and J gave up 0 bases; unmatched junction bases: 5. The CDR3, as DNA: TGCAGTGCTAGCCAGGGACTAGCGGGGACCTCCTACAATGAGCAGTTCTTC. Its protein is CSASQGLAGTSYNEQFF.

The chain is built from TRBV18 and TRBJ2-1; D is perhaps TRBD1 (6 bases). The CDR3 spans 15 residues. Germline V gene sequence: CDR1 KGHSH, CDR2 LQKENI. Trimming removed 2 bases from V and 0 bases from J, with 8 bases in between. CDR3 residues: CASSPGGGSYNEQFF. For the CDR3, the DNA is TGTGCCAGCTCACCAGGGGGCGGCTCCTACAATGAGCAGTTCTTC.

In this sample, this clonotype turned up once. V usage is TRBV27 and J usage is TRBJ2-7; the D gene is possibly TRBD2 (5 bases). The V end lost 4 bases, the J end lost 6 bases, and 13 bases lay between the germline ends. CDR3 length: 13 amino acids. Germline lookup yields CDR1 MNHEY and CDR2 SMNVEV (reference sequence). CDR3 region: CASSSTAAGEQYF. CDR3 bases: TGTGCCAGCAGTTCCACAGCCGCGGGCGAGCAGTACTTC.

This clonotype is labeled large. V usage is TRBV6-5 and J usage is TRBJ1-6; 8 bases match TRBD1. Germline V gene lookup returns CDR1 MNHEY and CDR2 SVGAGI. The junction had 7 bases not matched to a gene; V was cut back by 9 bases and J by 9 bases. This CDR3 spans 13 amino acids. The CDR3 DNA reads TGTGCCAGTACCAGGGGGCATGGTTCACCCCTCCACTTT. It is translated as CASTRGHGSPLHF.

This clonotype was recorded a few times. The rearrangement joins TRBV7-3 to TRBJ2-5; D remains ambiguous. The CDR3 is 14 amino acids. Per germline, CDR1 SGHTA and CDR2 FQGTGA. Trimming stripped 5 bases from V and 4 bases from J, with 14 bases between. CDR3 protein: CASSPRGTSETQYF. The CDR3 nucleotides are TGTGCCAGCAGCCCCCGTGGAACGTCAGAGACCCAGTACTTC.

This clonotype was observed at least ten times. The V call is TRBV6-5, the J call TRBJ2-2; D not resolved. The V gene's germline CDR1 is MNHEY and CDR2 SVGAGI. The CDR3 runs 14 residues. Deletions cut 2 bases from V and 3 bases from J, with 7 bases between. The DNA for the CDR3 is TGTGCCAGCAGTTACGATCCCGACACCGGGGAGCTGTTTTTT. Translating it yields CASSYDPDTGELFF.

CDR3 sequence (DNA): TGCAGTGCCTCCTCGCCGGGCACGACTAGCACAGATACGCAGTATTTT. Translating it yields CSASSPGTTSTDTQYF. The gene calls are TRBV20-1 and TRBJ2-3, with unresolved D. V lost 6 bases, J lost 0 bases, and 19 bases lay in between. The germline gives CDR1 DFQATT, CDR2 SNEGSKA (reference sequence). CDR3 length: 16 residues.

Comment on this clonotype: A much larger clone differs from this one at a single base, so this may be a read error. The genes are TRBV20-1 and TRBJ2-7, with D maybe TRBD2 (5 bases). Germline CDR1 reads DFQATT; CDR2 reads SNEGSKA (reference sequence). V lost 2 bases and J 0 bases, leaving 8 bases between the germline ends. This CDR3 spans 13 amino acids. The CDR3 reads CSARSRGSYEQYV. CDR3 nucleotides: TGCAGTGCTAGATCCCGGGGCTCCTACGAGCAGTACGTC.

This clonotype is medium-sized (0.01 to 0.1%) within its sample. The chain couples TRBV20-1 to TRBJ2-1, with D unclear. The CDR3 consists of 15 residues. Germline-derived CDR1 and CDR2 are DFQATT and SNEGSKA (reference sequence). Trimming stripped 0 bases from V and 0 bases from J, with 9 bases between. The CDR3 is CSARDSRSSYNEQFF. The CDR3 DNA sequence: TGCAGTGCTAGAGATTCGAGGAGCTCCTACAATGAGCAGTTCTTC.

The rearrangement joins TRBV12-3 or TRBV12-4 to TRBJ2-7; 9 bases map to TRBD2. J was trimmed by 3 bases and V by 6 bases; bases with no gene match: 6. There are 14 residues in the CDR3. CDR3 DNA sequence: TGTGCCAGCAGCCGAGCGGGGGGATTCTACGAGCAGTACTTC. It encodes CASSRAGGFYEQYF.

Relative to its sample, this clonotype is medium-sized. As DNA, the CDR3 is TGTGCCAGCAGCTCAAGCCCAGTTGAGAGCTCCTACGAGCAGTACTTC. This codes for CASSSSPVESSYEQYF. V is TRBV5-5 and J is TRBJ2-7; D unresolved. There are 16 residues in the CDR3. V was cut by 3 bases and J by 0 bases, with 16 bases left in between. Germline V gene data show CDR1 as SGHKS and CDR2 as YYEKEE (reference sequence).